Shown below are 13 T cell receptor beta chains from a single sample sequenced in a study of blood T cell repertoires in COVID-19. The table came from immunoSEQ multiplex PCR; TCRdb's copy has only in-frame clones and leaves some out. The table shows roughly 100,000 clones, with about 91% occurring only once. Sequenced input: peripheral blood. Receptors originate from a human donor in a cohort sampled during active COVID-19.

The CDR3 is CASSRGGLYEQYF. The CDR3 nucleotides read TGTGCCAGCAGTCGGGGGGGACTCTACGAGCAGTACTTC. The chain is built from TRBV27 and TRBJ2-7, with 8 bases aligning to TRBD2. CDR1 is MNHEY, CDR2 SMNVEV, per germline (reference sequence). The CDR3 has 13 residues. V was clipped by 5 bases and J by 3 bases; unmatched bases: 3.

DNA of the CDR3: TGTGCCAGCAGCTCTAGCCTAGCGGGCTGGATCTACGAGCAGTACTTC. Translation gives CASSSSLAGWIYEQYF. The gene calls are TRBV5-6 and TRBJ2-7; 8 positions match TRBD2. V trimming: 3 bases; J trimming: 3 bases; junction bases outside the gene matches: 11. Germline CDR1 reads SGHDT; CDR2 reads YYEEEE. The CDR3 covers 16 residues.

V usage is TRBV11-2 and J usage is TRBJ1-1, with D perhaps matching TRBD1 (6 bases). Between the trimmed V and J ends, which lost 6 bases and 0 bases, there was a span of 20 bases. This CDR3 contains 17 residues. Per germline, CDR1 SGHAT and CDR2 FQNNGV. The DNA of the CDR3 is TGTGCCAGCAGGAGAATAACCGGACAGAGACTGAACACTGAAGCTTTCTTT. This encodes CASRRITGQRLNTEAFF.

The rearrangement links TRBV19 to TRBJ2-5, with 8 positions matching TRBD2. CDR3 length: 15 amino acids. With 8 bases clipped from V and 4 bases from J, the junction kept 12 bases outside the gene matches. Germline values: CDR1 LNHDA, CDR2 SQIVND (reference sequence). The CDR3 region is CASGGGRRERETQYF. CDR3 nucleotides: TGTGCCAGTGGAGGCGGGAGGAGGGAAAGAGAGACCCAGTACTTC.

The sample holds a few counts of this clone. The chain carries TRBV27 and TRBJ2-2, with D hard to call. Germline V gene lookup returns CDR1 MNHEY and CDR2 SMNVEV (reference sequence). The CDR3 length is 15 residues. V lost 4 bases, J lost 4 bases, and 13 bases lay in between. CDR3 bases: TGTGCCAGCAGTTCCCCTCCTTCGGGCACCGGGGAGCTGTTTTTT. Residues: CASSSPPSGTGELFF.

Concerning this clone: The same CDR3 is also encoded by other DNA sequences in this sample. This chain links TRBV18 with TRBJ2-5; 8 nucleotides align to TRBD1. Germline V CDR1 and CDR2: KGHSH, LQKENI. The junction had 4 bases not matched to a gene; V was cut back by 3 bases and J by 4 bases. The CDR3 is 14 residues long. The CDR3 sequence: CASSPTGVGETQYF. The CDR3 bases are TGTGCCAGCTCACCGACAGGGGTTGGAGAGACCCAGTACTTC.

The gene calls are TRBV18 and TRBJ2-2; D unclear. The germline CDR1 and CDR2 sequences are KGHSH and LQKENI. Deletions cut 3 bases from V and 1 base from J, with 6 bases between. There are 14 residues in the CDR3. Here the CDR3 DNA reads TGTGCCAGCTCACCCGACAAGAACACCGGGGAGCTGTTTTTT. This codes for CASSPDKNTGELFF. Based on the CDR3 plus reference TRBV18 and TRBJ2-2, the full variable domain is NAGVMQNPRHLVRRRGQEARLRCSPMKGHSHVYWYRQLPEEGLKFMVYLQKENIIDESGMPKERFSAEFPKEGPSILRIQQVVRGDSAAYFCASSPDKNTGELFFGEGSRLTVL.

This sequence joins TRBV27 and TRBJ1-6, with 7 bases lining up with TRBD1. J was trimmed by 7 bases and V by 4 bases; bases with no gene match: 7. From germline, CDR1 is MNHEY and CDR2 SMNVEV (reference sequence). The CDR3 sequence is 15 residues long. The DNA for the CDR3 is TGTGCCAGCAGTTCCCGGGACAGCCCCAATTCACCCCTCCACTTT. Translating gives CASSSRDSPNSPLHF.

The chain is built from TRBV18 and TRBJ1-1; D unclear. Between the trimmed V and J ends, which lost 3 bases and 4 bases, there was a span of 9 bases. CDR3 length equals 13 residues. In germline, CDR1 is KGHSH, CDR2 LQKENI. In DNA form, the CDR3 reads TGTGCCAGCTCACCTGGGCAGAGCACTGAAGCTTTCTTT. Its protein is CASSPGQSTEAFF.

The V call is TRBV16, the J call TRBJ2-5, with 14 bases aligning to TRBD2. The V gene's germline CDR1 is KGHSY and CDR2 FQNENV. The CDR3 consists of 16 residues. V was clipped by 4 bases and J by 3 bases; unmatched bases: 4. The CDR3 loop is CASSRLGLAGEETQYF. The DNA of the CDR3 is TGTGCCAGCAGCCGGTTGGGACTAGCGGGAGAAGAGACCCAGTACTTC.

The CDR3 sequence: CASSPNNYEQYF. The CDR3 DNA is TGTGCCAGCTCACCGAACAACTACGAGCAGTACTTC. The chain combines TRBV18 with TRBJ2-7; D gene ambiguous. V dropped 3 bases and J dropped 3 bases, with 6 bases sitting between them. Germline-derived CDR1 and CDR2 are KGHSH and LQKENI. The CDR3 sequence is 12 residues long.

CDR3 region: CASSMRGASYEQYF. CDR3 nucleotides: TGTGCCAGTAGTATGCGGGGGGCCAGCTACGAGCAGTACTTC. This rearrangement joins TRBV19 to TRBJ2-7, with 8 bases that match TRBD2. J was trimmed by 3 bases and V by 3 bases; bases with no gene match: 4. The CDR3 length is 14 residues. From germline, CDR1 is LNHDA and CDR2 SQIVND (reference sequence). Looking up the rest from reference TRBV19 and TRBJ2-7 gives the full variable domain: DGGITQSPKYLFRKEGQNVTLSCEQNLNHDAMYWYRQDPGQGLRLIYYSQIVNDFQKGDIAEGYSVSREKKESFPLTVTSAQKNPTAFYLCASSMRGASYEQYFGPGTRLTVT.

The chain carries TRBV5-1 and TRBJ2-1, with D maybe TRBD2 (5 bases). Between the trimmed V and J ends, which lost 2 bases and 7 bases, there was a span of 16 bases. This CDR3 region has 15 residues. Germline V CDR1 and CDR2: SGHRS, YFSETQ. CDR3 sequence: CASSLDPGRGNEQFF. CDR3 sequence (DNA): TGCGCCAGCAGCTTAGACCCGGGGAGAGGGAATGAGCAGTTCTTC.